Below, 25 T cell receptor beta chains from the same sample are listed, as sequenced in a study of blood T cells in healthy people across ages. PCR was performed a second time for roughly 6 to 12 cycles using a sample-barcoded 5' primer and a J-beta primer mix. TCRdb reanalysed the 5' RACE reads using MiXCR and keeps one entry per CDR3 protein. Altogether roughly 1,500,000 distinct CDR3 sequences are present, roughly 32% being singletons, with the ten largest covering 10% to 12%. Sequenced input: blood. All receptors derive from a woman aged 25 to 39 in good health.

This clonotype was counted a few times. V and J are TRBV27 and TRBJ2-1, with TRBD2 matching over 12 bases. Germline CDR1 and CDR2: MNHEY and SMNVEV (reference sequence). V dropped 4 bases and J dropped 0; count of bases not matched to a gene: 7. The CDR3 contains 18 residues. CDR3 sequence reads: CASSSGTSGPSSYNEQFF. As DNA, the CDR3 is TGTGCCAGCAGTTCCGGGACTAGCGGGCCGAGCTCCTACAATGAGCAGTTCTTC.

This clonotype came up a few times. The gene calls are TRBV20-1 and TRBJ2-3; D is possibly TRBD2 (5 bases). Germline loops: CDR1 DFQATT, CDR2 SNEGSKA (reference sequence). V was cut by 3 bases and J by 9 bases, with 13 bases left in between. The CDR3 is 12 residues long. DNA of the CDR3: TGCAGTGCTAGGGTGGACTCAGGAACGCAGTATTTT. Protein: CSARVDSGTQYF.

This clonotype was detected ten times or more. CDR3 DNA: TGTGCCAGCAGTTACGGTCTAGCGGGAGGGGATGAGCAGTTCTTC. It codes for CASSYGLAGGDEQFF. V gene TRBV6-2 or TRBV6-3 combines with J gene TRBJ2-1; 12 bases line up with TRBD2. CDR1 and CDR2 (germline): MNHEY, SVGEGT. The ends lost 2 bases at V and 8 bases at J; junction bases unmatched: 4. The CDR3 covers 15 residues.

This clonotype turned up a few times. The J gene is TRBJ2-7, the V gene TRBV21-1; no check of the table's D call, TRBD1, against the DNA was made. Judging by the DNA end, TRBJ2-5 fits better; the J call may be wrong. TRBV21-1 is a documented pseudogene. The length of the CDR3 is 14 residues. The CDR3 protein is CARPPGQGRETQYF. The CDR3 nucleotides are TGTGCCAGGCCCCCGGGACAGGGGAGGGAGACCCAGTACTTC.

CDR3 residues: CASSPPRVGEKLFF. The CDR3 coding sequence is TGTGCCAGCAGTCCGCCCAGGGTAGGGGAAAAACTGTTTTTT. The chain employs TRBV28 and TRBJ1-4; tentative D call: TRBD1 (5 bases). V was pared by 5 bases and J by 8 bases, with 15 bases between. In germline, CDR1 is MDHEN, CDR2 SYDVKM. CDR3 length: 14 residues. Variable domain in full (rest from reference TRBV28 and TRBJ1-4): DVKVTQSSRYLVKRTGEKVFLECVQDMDHENMFWYRQDPGLGLRLIYFSYDVKMKEKGDIPEGYSVSREKKERFSLILESASTNQTSMYLCASSPPRVGEKLFFGSGTQLSVL.

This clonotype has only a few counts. CDR3 DNA: TGTGCCAGCAGTTTGGGGGGGGGCCCGAGAGGTGAGCAGTTCTTC. Translated, it gives CASSLGGGPRGEQFF. The rearrangement joins TRBV12-3 or TRBV12-4 to TRBJ2-1; tentatively, D is TRBD2 (7 bases). The CDR3 is made up of 15 amino acids. V lost 3 bases to trimming and J lost 9 bases, with 18 bases between them.

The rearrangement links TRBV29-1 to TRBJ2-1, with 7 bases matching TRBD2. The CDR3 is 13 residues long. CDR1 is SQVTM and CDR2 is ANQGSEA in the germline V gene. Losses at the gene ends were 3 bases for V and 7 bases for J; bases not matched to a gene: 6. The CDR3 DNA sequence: TGCAGCGTTGAGCCGGGGGGAAGGAATGAGCAGTTCTTC. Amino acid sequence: CSVEPGGRNEQFF.

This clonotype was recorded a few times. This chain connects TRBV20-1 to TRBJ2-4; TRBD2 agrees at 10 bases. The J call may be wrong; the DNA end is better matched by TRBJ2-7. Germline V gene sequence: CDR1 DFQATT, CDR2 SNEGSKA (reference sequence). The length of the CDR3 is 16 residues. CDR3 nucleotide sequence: TGCAGTGCTAGGGGGGCCGAACTAGCGGGATTGCGCGAGCAGTACTTC. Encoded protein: CSARGAELAGLREQYF.

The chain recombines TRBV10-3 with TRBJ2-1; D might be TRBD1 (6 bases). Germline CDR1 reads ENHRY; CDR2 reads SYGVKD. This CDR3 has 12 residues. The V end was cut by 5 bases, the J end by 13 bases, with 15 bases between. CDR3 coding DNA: TGTGCCATCAGTAGGACAGAAGAGACCCAGTTCTTC. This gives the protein CAISRTEETQFF.

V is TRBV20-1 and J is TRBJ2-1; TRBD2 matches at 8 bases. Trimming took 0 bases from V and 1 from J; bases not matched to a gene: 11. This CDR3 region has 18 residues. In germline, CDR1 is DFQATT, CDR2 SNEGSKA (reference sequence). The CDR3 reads CSARDDDPSGSSYNEQFF. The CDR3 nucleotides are TGCAGTGCTAGAGATGATGATCCAAGCGGGAGTTCCTACAATGAGCAGTTCTTC.

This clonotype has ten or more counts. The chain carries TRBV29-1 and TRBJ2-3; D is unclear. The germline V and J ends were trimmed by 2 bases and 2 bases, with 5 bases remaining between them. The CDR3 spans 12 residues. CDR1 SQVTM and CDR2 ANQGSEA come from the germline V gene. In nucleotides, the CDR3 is TGCAGCGTTGAAAAGGTCACAGATACGCAGTATTTT. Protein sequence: CSVEKVTDTQYF.

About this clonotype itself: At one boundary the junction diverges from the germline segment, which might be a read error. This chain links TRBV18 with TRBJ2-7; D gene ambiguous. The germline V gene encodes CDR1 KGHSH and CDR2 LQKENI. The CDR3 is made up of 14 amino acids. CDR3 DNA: TGTGGCAGCTCACCATTCACCCCTGGCCACGAGCAGTACTTC. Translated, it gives CGSSPFTPGHEQYF.

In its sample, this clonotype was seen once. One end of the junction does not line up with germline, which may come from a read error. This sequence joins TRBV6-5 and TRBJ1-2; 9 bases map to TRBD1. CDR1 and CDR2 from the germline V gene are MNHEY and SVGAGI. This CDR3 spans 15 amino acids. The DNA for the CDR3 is TGTGCCAGCAGTGTGGGACAGGGCTTCCGCTATGGCTACATCTTC. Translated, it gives CASSVGQGFRYGYIF.

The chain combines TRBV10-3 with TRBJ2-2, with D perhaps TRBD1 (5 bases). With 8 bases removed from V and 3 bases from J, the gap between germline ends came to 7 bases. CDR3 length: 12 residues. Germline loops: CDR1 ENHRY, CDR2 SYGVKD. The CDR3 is CAILTDTGELFF. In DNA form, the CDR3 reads TGTGCCATCCTGACAGACACCGGGGAGCTGTTTTTT.

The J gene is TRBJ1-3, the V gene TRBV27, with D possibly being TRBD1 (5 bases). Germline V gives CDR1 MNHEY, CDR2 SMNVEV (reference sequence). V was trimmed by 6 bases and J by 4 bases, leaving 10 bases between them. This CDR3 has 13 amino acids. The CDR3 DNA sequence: TGTGCCAGCAGCGCAGGGTGGGGAAACACCATATATTTT. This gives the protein CASSAGWGNTIYF.

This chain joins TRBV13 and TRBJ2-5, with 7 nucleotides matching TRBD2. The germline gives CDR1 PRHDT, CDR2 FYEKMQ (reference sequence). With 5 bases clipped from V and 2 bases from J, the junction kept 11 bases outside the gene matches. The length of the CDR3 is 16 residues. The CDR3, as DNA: TGTGCCAGCAGCCTATTCCGCGCGGGGGAACAAGAGACCCAGTACTTC. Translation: CASSLFRAGEQETQYF.

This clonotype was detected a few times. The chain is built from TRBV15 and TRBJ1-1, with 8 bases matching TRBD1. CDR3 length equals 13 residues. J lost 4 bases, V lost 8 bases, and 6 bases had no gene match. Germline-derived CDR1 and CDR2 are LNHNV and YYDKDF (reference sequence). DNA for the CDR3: TGTGCCACCGCCGAGACAGGGGCCACTGAAGCTTTCTTT. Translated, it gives CATAETGATEAFF.

CDR3 DNA sequence: TGCAGTGCAACCCGGTATGGGGATATGGCAGATACGCAGTATTTT. This codes for CSATRYGDMADTQYF. V gene TRBV20-1 combines with J gene TRBJ2-3; D remains unclear. The CDR3 contains 15 residues. Germline loops: CDR1 DFQATT, CDR2 SNEGSKA (reference sequence). V gave up 6 bases and J gave up 4 bases, with 20 bases separating them.

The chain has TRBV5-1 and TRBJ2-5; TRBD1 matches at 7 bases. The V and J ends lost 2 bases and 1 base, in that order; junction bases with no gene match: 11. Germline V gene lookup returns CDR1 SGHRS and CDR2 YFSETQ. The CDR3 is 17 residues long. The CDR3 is CASSFMSGGYFQETQYF. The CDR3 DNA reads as TGCGCCAGCAGCTTTATGTCAGGGGGATACTTCCAAGAGACCCAGTACTTC. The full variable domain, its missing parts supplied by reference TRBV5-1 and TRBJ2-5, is KAGVTQTPRYLIKTRGQQVTLSCSPISGHRSVSWYQQTPGQGLQFLFEYFSETQRNKGNFPGRFSGRQFSNSRSEMNVSTLELGDSALYLCASSFMSGGYFQETQYFGPGTRLLVL.

In DNA form, the CDR3 reads TGTGCCAGCAGCCCAGCGGGATTGGACGAGCAGTACTTC. This codes for CASSPAGLDEQYF. V gene TRBV5-4 combines with J gene TRBJ2-5; TRBD2 agrees at 7 bases. The last part of the DNA fits TRBJ2-7 better; the J call may be wrong. The CDR3 spans 13 residues. Germline V gives CDR1 SGHNT, CDR2 YYREEE (reference sequence).

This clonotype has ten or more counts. CDR3 protein: CSAGERGPYNEQFF. The CDR3 DNA reads as TGCAGTGCTGGGGAGCGGGGGCCGTACAATGAGCAGTTCTTC. The chain carries TRBV20-1 and TRBJ2-1, with 8 bases fitting TRBD2. The CDR3 extends over 14 amino acids. Germline V gene lookup returns CDR1 DFQATT and CDR2 SNEGSKA (reference sequence). The V and J ends lost 5 bases and 4 bases, in that order; junction bases with no gene match: 7.

This CDR3 is CSATRTGQRSRQETQYF. In DNA form, the CDR3 reads TGCAGTGCCACTAGAACGGGTCAGCGCTCCCGCCAAGAGACCCAGTACTTC. The genes are TRBV20-1 and TRBJ2-5, with a possible D match to TRBD2 (5 bases). V gave up 6 bases and J gave up 1 base, with 24 bases separating them. The CDR3 extends over 17 amino acids. Germline V gene sequence: CDR1 DFQATT, CDR2 SNEGSKA (reference sequence).

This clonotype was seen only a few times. For the CDR3, the DNA is TGTGCCAGCAGTGTCGACTATTCCACAGATACGCAGTATTTT. This gives the protein CASSVDYSTDTQYF. The J gene is TRBJ2-3, the V gene TRBV6-1; the D gene is possibly TRBD2 (5 bases). Deletions cut 4 bases from V and 2 bases from J, with 10 bases between. Looked up from germline, CDR1 is MNHNS and CDR2 is SASEGT. This CDR3 has 14 amino acids.

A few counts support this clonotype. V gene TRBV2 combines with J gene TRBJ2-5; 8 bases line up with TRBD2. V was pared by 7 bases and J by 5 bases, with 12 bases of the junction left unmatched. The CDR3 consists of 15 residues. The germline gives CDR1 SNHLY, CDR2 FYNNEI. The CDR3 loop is CASTSGGQGWETQYF. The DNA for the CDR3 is TGTGCCAGCACTTCGGGAGGGCAAGGTTGGGAGACCCAGTACTTC.

The CDR3 reads CSVPGTGSLRSPEAFF. CDR3 nucleotide sequence: TGCAGCGTTCCGGGAACAGGCTCTTTAAGGTCCCCTGAAGCTTTCTTT. The gene calls are TRBV29-1 and TRBJ1-1, with D perhaps matching TRBD1 (5 bases). This CDR3 region has 16 residues. Per germline, CDR1 SQVTM and CDR2 ANQGSEA. Trimming stripped 5 bases from V and 6 bases from J, with 25 bases between.